The entry below describes one TCR beta chain. This clonotype showed up just once. The antigen it recognizes is unknown. Within one base of it there is no much larger clone, and no base qualities were kept. To demonstrate the VDJtools post-analysis software, the study profiled TCR beta repertoires from the peripheral blood of around 13 young patients with multiple sclerosis. The patients with multiple sclerosis were children and adolescents between roughly 6 and 17 years of age. The data stem from a study of post-analysis software for immune sequencing data (dated by TCRdb to between 2014 and 2017). Looking at the study overall: Relapsing-remitting, secondary progressive and progressive-relapsing multiple sclerosis were recorded as disease courses, and subtype annotation was lacking for some patients. The multiple sclerosis patient repertoires were compared with more than 10 previously published healthy control repertoires from donors aged about 6 to 25 years. A subset of samples was prepared in parallel using single-end sample barcoding, then pooled and co-amplified after Illumina adapter ligation. Overall study results and their limits: Four or five TRBV segments, including TRBV5-6, TRBV5-1 and TRBV20-1, were significantly more frequent in patients than controls. The control group was slightly older than the multiple sclerosis patient group. When samples were clustered directly using the F measure, samples prepared in the same batch co-clustered strongly, which prompted a batch-effect correction. Normalized Chao1 diversity was significantly lower in multiple sclerosis patients than controls, suggesting substantial peripheral T-cell clonal expansion.

Receptor amplification or capture employed PCR. The reads were generated on an Illumina HiSeq 2500. To reduce PCR and sequencing biases, unique molecular identifiers were built into the TCR beta cDNA libraries. Roughly 500,000 cDNA molecules were obtained for every 1 to 10 million input T cells, so each molecule roughly corresponded to one T cell. The same protocol used for the earlier healthy control dataset was applied to prepare and sequence the patient libraries. Within a given batch, samples were prepared together, multiplexed and sequenced on the same HiSeq lane. On the study's bioinformatics: MIGEC was used to process the raw barcoded reads, and molecular identifier groups with only a single read were discarded before consensus assembly and CDR3 extraction. VDJtools was used for post-analysis of the clonotype tables, with diversity normalized by down-sampling every dataset to the smallest sample size. In repertoire overlap clustering, CDR3 amino acid sequences, but not nucleotide sequences, were matched to correct batch-related cross-sample contamination. TCRdb ran its own pipeline on the public reads, namely fastp trimming at Q25 and MiXCR clone calling, and kept in-frame beta chains. When rows share a CDR3 protein, they turn into one entry using the most common DNA and genes. TCRdb's processing, not the authors', yielded these V and J calls. This sample has hundreds of thousands of distinct CDR3 sequences in its table, and 59% of those were observed once. The ten largest clones capture about 11% of the sample.

The germline V gene encodes CDR1 SEHNR and CDR2 FQNEAQ (reference sequence). The V and J ends are trimmed by 5 bases and 5 bases, leaving 13 bases between them. CDR3 length: 13 amino acids, cysteine to phenylalanine. Left in the record is the CDR3 DNA by itself, 39 bases read in frame from the first base. Sequencing was carried out using blood. This clonotype was obtained from a girl aged 2-10 years with multiple sclerosis. The chain employs TRBV7-9 and TRBJ2-7; the D gene is unclear. The CDR3 has the sequence CASSPPPSNEQYF. The DNA reads TGTGCCAGCAGCCCGCCCCCCAGCAACGAGCAGTACTTC.